A single sample is the source of the 19 T cell receptor beta chains below, sequenced in a study of neurological immune-mediated disorders. TCRdb reanalysed the 5' RACE reads using MiXCR and keeps one entry per CDR3 protein. The sample holds 40,000 to 55,000 distinct CDR3 sequences; about a tenth are singletons and the top ten take roughly 20%. Sequenced: PBMCs. The receptors shown here come from a woman aged 40 to 55 with HTLV-1-associated myelopathy (HAM/TSP).

This clonotype was seen many times. The chain recombines TRBV7-2 with TRBJ2-1, with D possibly called TRBD1 or TRBD2 (6 bases each). Looked up from germline, CDR1 is SGHTA and CDR2 is FQGNSA. The CDR3 consists of 13 residues. V was shortened by 5 bases and J by 9 bases, with 14 bases between the two germline ends. CDR3 sequence reads: CASSQLGGPEQFF. CDR3 coding DNA: TGTGCCAGCAGCCAACTGGGGGGCCCTGAGCAGTTCTTC.

This clonotype was recorded many times. The chain links TRBV6-5 to TRBJ2-3; TRBD2 agrees at 9 bases. Germline V gene lookup returns CDR1 MNHEY and CDR2 SVGAGI. This CDR3 spans 13 amino acids. Trimming took 11 bases from V and 4 from J; bases not matched to a gene: 7. CDR3 sequence (DNA): TGTGCCGCGGGGGGGACTAGTGCAGATACGCAGTATTTT. Translation: CAAGGTSADTQYF.

In its sample, this clonotype was seen many times. This sequence joins TRBV6-5 and TRBJ1-2; possible D gene TRBD1, 6 bases. Germline CDR1 and CDR2: MNHEY and SVGAGI. V gave up 6 bases and J gave up 2 bases, with 10 bases separating them. The CDR3 length is 13 residues. As DNA, the CDR3 is TGTGCCAGCAGCCAGACAGGCAACTATGGCTACACCTTC. It yields the protein CASSQTGNYGYTF.

This clonotype was seen a handful of times. The J gene is TRBJ2-4, the V gene TRBV20-1; no firm D call. CDR1 is DFQATT, CDR2 SNEGSKA, per germline (reference sequence). The CDR3 loop spans 15 amino acids. V dropped 0 bases and J dropped 0 bases, with 9 bases sitting between them. The CDR3 DNA reads as TGCAGTGCTAGAGATCTAGGGTTAGCCAAAAACATTCAGTACTTC. It encodes CSARDLGLAKNIQYF.

This clonotype has at least ten counts. The chain combines TRBV29-1 with TRBJ2-7; 7 bases align to TRBD2. Germline V CDR1 and CDR2: SQVTM, ANQGSEA. With V trimmed by 6 bases and J by 7 bases, 9 bases remained unmatched. There are 12 residues in the CDR3. The CDR3 protein is CSVNGGSGEQYF. The CDR3 bases are TGCAGCGTAAACGGGGGGTCGGGGGAGCAGTACTTC.

This clonotype appeared many times. V usage is TRBV6-9 and J usage is TRBJ2-4; tentative D call: TRBD2 (7 bases). This CDR3 is 17 amino acids long. V was clipped by 1 base and J by 1 base, with 14 bases between them. Per the germline V gene, CDR1 is MNHGY and CDR2 is SVAAGI. In DNA, the CDR3 is TGTGCCAGCAGTTATTTGTTGCGGGGGCTGGCCAAAAACATTCAGTACTTC. Translating gives CASSYLLRGLAKNIQYF.

The chain couples TRBV7-9 to TRBJ2-1, with D possibly matching TRBD1 (5 bases). V was shortened by 6 bases and J by 10 bases, with 19 bases between the two germline ends. The CDR3 runs to 14 residues. Per the germline V gene, CDR1 is SEHNR and CDR2 is FQNEAQ (reference sequence). CDR3 loop: CASSTMGHPAEQFF. The CDR3 coding sequence is TGTGCCAGCAGTACCATGGGGCACCCGGCCGAGCAGTTCTTC.

This clonotype has a count of ten or more. The V call is TRBV4-1, the J call TRBJ2-2; D possibly corresponds to TRBD1 (5 bases). This CDR3 comprises 14 residues. With 6 bases removed from V and 6 bases from J, the gap between germline ends came to 14 bases. CDR1 and CDR2 from the germline V gene are MGHRA and YSYEKL. CDR3 DNA sequence: TGCGCCAGCAGACCCAGGGCAGTACCCGGGGAGCTGTTTTTT. Amino acid sequence: CASRPRAVPGELFF.

This clonotype has a count of ten or more. V gene TRBV5-4 combines with J gene TRBJ1-2, with 12 bases lining up with TRBD1. The junction had 3 bases not matched to a gene; V was cut back by 4 bases and J by 2 bases. CDR1 SGHNT and CDR2 YYREEE come from the germline V gene (reference sequence). The CDR3 has 15 residues. The CDR3 region has the DNA TGTGCCAGCAGCCCAGGGACAGGGGGCAACTATGGCTACACCTTC. Residues: CASSPGTGGNYGYTF.

This clonotype showed up many times. The chain recombines TRBV7-2 with TRBJ2-1; 11 nucleotides match TRBD2. V was pared by 5 bases and J by 6 bases, with 3 bases of the junction left unmatched. The CDR3 consists of 14 residues. CDR1 and CDR2 (germline): SGHTA, FQGNSA. Here the CDR3 reads CASSASGGTNEQFF. Here the CDR3 DNA reads TGTGCCAGCAGCGCTAGCGGGGGGACCAATGAGCAGTTCTTC. Combining the CDR3 with reference TRBV7-2 and TRBJ2-1 gives the whole variable domain GAGVSQSPSNKVTEKGKDVELRCDPISGHTALYWYRQSLGQGLEFLIYFQGNSAPDKSGLPSDRFSAERTGGSVSTLTIQRTQQEDSAVYLCASSASGGTNEQFFGPGTRLTVL.

As to this clonotype: A single base separates this from a much larger clone, so it may be a read error. The chain joins TRBV5-1 to TRBJ2-2; no clear D gene. Germline values: CDR1 SGHRS, CDR2 YFSETQ. This CDR3 region has 16 residues. DNA of the CDR3: TGCGCCAGCAGCTTGGTCAGGTCCCTGGTCACCAGGGAGCTGTTTTTT. Amino acids: CASSLVRSLVTRELFF.

This clonotype was seen repeatedly, ten times or more. The J gene is TRBJ1-3, the V gene TRBV7-2; possibly TRBD1 for D (5 bases). From germline, CDR1 is SGHTA and CDR2 FQGNSA. V lost 4 bases to trimming and J lost 8 bases, with 27 bases between them. The CDR3 loop spans 18 amino acids. CDR3 nucleotides: TGTGCCAGCAGCTCGATCGGTTGGGGGTTAGGGCGCGAACACACCATATATTTT. Protein: CASSSIGWGLGREHTIYF. The full variable domain, with the rest looked up from reference TRBV7-2 and TRBJ1-3, is GAGVSQSPSNKVTEKGKDVELRCDPISGHTALYWYRQSLGQGLEFLIYFQGNSAPDKSGLPSDRFSAERTGGSVSTLTIQRTQQEDSAVYLCASSSIGWGLGREHTIYFGEGSWLTVV.

This chain connects TRBV6-2 or TRBV6-3 to TRBJ2-3, with 8 bases matching TRBD2. V lost 4 bases, J lost 1 base, and 13 bases stayed unmatched. CDR3 length equals 18 residues. Germline-derived CDR1 and CDR2 are MNHEY and SVGEGT. CDR3 coding DNA: TGTGCCAGCAGTTCCGGGGCGGGGGGCTCTCCTCGCACAGATACGCAGTATTTT. Residues: CASSSGAGGSPRTDTQYF.

This clonotype has ten or more counts. This chain uses TRBV5-1 with TRBJ2-1; 8 bases agree with TRBD1. The CDR3 spans 15 residues. The J segment lost 6 bases and the V segment lost 3 bases, leaving 8 bases of the junction unmatched. Germline values: CDR1 SGHRS, CDR2 YFSETQ. In nucleotides, the CDR3 is TGCGCCAGCAGCTGGGGACAGGCTTTTCTCAATGAGCAGTTCTTC. This encodes CASSWGQAFLNEQFF.

This clonotype showed up many times. This chain uses TRBV4-1 with TRBJ1-2; TRBD1 matches 7 bases. Germline trimming cut 1 base from V and 4 bases from J; bases unmatched to any gene: 3. The CDR3 is 14 residues long. Germline CDR1 reads MGHRA; CDR2 reads YSYEKL. The CDR3 coding sequence is TGCGCCAGCAGCCAAGTAAGGGGGCCCTATGGCTACACCTTC. It specifies CASSQVRGPYGYTF.

V is TRBV6-6 and J is TRBJ1-5; D ambiguous. Germline V gene data show CDR1 as MNHNY and CDR2 as SVGAGI (reference sequence). The CDR3 is made up of 13 amino acids. Trimming took off 11 bases at V and 3 bases at J, with 14 bases between the two ends. CDR3 residues: CASVRELNQPQHF. CDR3 nucleotide sequence: TGTGCCTCTGTCCGGGAGCTCAATCAGCCCCAGCATTTT.

This clonotype came up many times. The J gene is TRBJ2-1, the V gene TRBV4-1, with 7 bases fitting TRBD2. Trimming took 1 base from V and 2 from J; bases not matched to a gene: 5. The CDR3 has 16 residues. The germline gives CDR1 MGHRA, CDR2 YSYEKL. In DNA, the CDR3 is TGCGCCAGCAGCCAAGGTCGGGGGGTGGCCTACAATGAGCAGTTCTTC. Translated, it gives CASSQGRGVAYNEQFF.

This clonotype was counted many times. The genes are TRBV5-1 and TRBJ1-2; 8 bases match TRBD1. Unmatched junction bases numbered 10, after V lost 4 bases and J lost 2 bases. Germline V gene data show CDR1 as SGHRS and CDR2 as YFSETQ. The CDR3 extends over 16 amino acids. The DNA of the CDR3 is TGCGCCAGCAGCCAGACCCAGGGGGCTGCAAACTATGGCTACACCTTC. Protein: CASSQTQGAANYGYTF.

This clonotype has a count of ten or more. The chain uses TRBV5-6 and TRBJ2-3; 9 bases are a match to TRBD1. The CDR3 has 15 amino acids. The germline V gene has CDR1 SGHDT and CDR2 YYEEEE. Losses at the gene ends were 3 bases for V and 4 bases for J; bases not matched to a gene: 6. In DNA form, the CDR3 reads TGTGCCAGCAGCTGGGAGGGGACAGGGTCAGATACGCAGTATTTT. As protein: CASSWEGTGSDTQYF.